This T cell receptor (beta chain) was obtained from a study of siplizumab effects on memory and regulatory T cells. For this clone: Its specificity is unknown.

Assays were performed on roughly 10^5 TCR templates per sample. Only in-frame clones appear in the TCRdb table, and some are missing; sequencing was by immunoSEQ multiplex PCR. Of more than 95,000 clones in the sample, approximately 94% were seen once. General study results and limits: Naive T cells were seen as more diverse than memory cells and as major alloresponse contributors. Siplizumab caused a significant drop in alloreactive sequences traceable to unstimulated CD4+ memory cells. Naive or memory phenotype was unassignable for roughly 80-97% of proliferating CD4+ or CD8+ clones.

Trimming pared 4 bases from V and 14 bases from J, leaving 12 bases between. This CDR3 has 12 residues. Germline V lookup: CDR1 MNHEY, CDR2 SVGAGI. The clonotype originates from a human donor in good health. The rearrangement links TRBV6-5 to TRBJ1-6; D call uncertain. Sample: non-Treg CD4+ T cells sorted from blood. CDR3 nucleotide sequence: TGTGCCAGCAGTTCCCTCGGACGGACCCTCCACTTT. This translates into CASSSLGRTLHF.